The present T cell receptor (beta chain) was sequenced within a study of graft-versus-host responses after intestinal transplantation. As regards this clone: What it binds is unknown.

The data were produced by immunoSEQ multiplex PCR, yet TCRdb's version contains in-frame clones alone and is incomplete. The table shows about 92,000 clones, with 75% to 95% occurring only once. The sequence was obtained from a human donor who received an intestinal transplant. Material: unstimulated CD8+ T cells sorted from spleen or lymph node cells, obtained before intestinal transplant.

CDR3 residues: CSVRRDRRSPLHF. CDR3 nucleotides: TGCAGCGTCCGACGGGACCGCCGTTCACCCCTCCACTTT. V usage is TRBV29-1 and J usage is TRBJ1-6; possibly TRBD1 for D (5 bases). The CDR3 is 13 amino acids. Trimming left V 6 bases short and J 9 bases short, with 15 bases between. Germline CDR1 reads SQVTM; CDR2 reads ANQGSEA.